A single sample is the source of the 29 T cell receptor beta chains below, sequenced in a study of T cell responses to AZD1222 COVID-19 vaccine. TCRdb keeps only in-frame clones here, not all; method: immunoSEQ multiplex PCR. In the table there are 150,000 to 200,000 clones, roughly 94% of which are singletons. The sample in question was peripheral blood, obtained on day 0 of AZD1222 vaccination. The receptors stem from an adult in good health.

The chain joins TRBV30 to TRBJ1-1, with D unclear. The CDR3 is 14 amino acids. CDR1 and CDR2 (germline): GTSNPN, SVGIG (reference sequence). Deletions cut 3 bases from V and 1 base from J, with 12 bases between. The CDR3 region is CAWSLGSANTEAFF. The DNA for the CDR3 is TGTGCCTGGAGCTTGGGGAGCGCGAACACTGAAGCTTTCTTT.

V is TRBV3-1 (or the pseudogene TRBV3-2) and J is TRBJ2-7; D ambiguous. Trimming stripped 5 bases from V and 6 bases from J, with 8 bases between. The length of the CDR3 is 11 residues. Germline lookup yields CDR1 LGHDT and CDR2 YNNKEL (reference sequence). CDR3 amino acids: CASSFTGEQYF. Written as DNA, the CDR3 is TGTGCCAGCAGCTTCACCGGCGAGCAGTACTTC.

V gene TRBV11-1 combines with J gene TRBJ1-5; D call uncertain. Trimming removed 4 bases from V and 4 bases from J, with 8 bases in between. CDR1 and CDR2 (germline): SGHAT, FQDESV (reference sequence). The CDR3 covers 13 residues. The CDR3 DNA is TGTGCCAGCAGCTCGGCGGGAAATCAGCCCCAGCATTTT. Residues: CASSSAGNQPQHF.

The chain joins TRBV4-1 to TRBJ2-2; D uncertain. Deletions cut 0 bases from V and 7 bases from J, with 6 bases between. In germline, CDR1 is MGHRA, CDR2 YSYEKL. This CDR3 is built from 13 residues. Written as DNA, the CDR3 is TGCGCCAGCAGCCAAGATAGGGACGGGGAGCTGTTTTTT. Translation: CASSQDRDGELFF.

The chain links TRBV2 to TRBJ1-2; D not resolved. The CDR3 is 13 amino acids. The V and J ends lost 1 base and 6 bases respectively, with 9 bases between them. Germline CDR1 SNHLY, CDR2 FYNNEI. The CDR3 protein is CASSEEEGDGYTF. CDR3 bases: TGTGCCAGCAGTGAAGAGGAAGGAGATGGCTACACCTTC.

In this sample, this clone turned up once. The V call is TRBV4-2, the J call TRBJ1-3; a weak D match, TRBD1 (6 bases). V lost 2 bases to trimming and J lost 0 bases, with 11 bases between them. The length of the CDR3 is 16 residues. Germline V gene data show CDR1 as LGHNA and CDR2 as YNFKEQ. Written as DNA, the CDR3 is TGTGCCAGCAGCCAAAAGACAGGAGACTCTGGAAACACCATATATTTT. The encoded protein is CASSQKTGDSGNTIYF.

This clone has only one observation. The chain uses TRBV5-1 and TRBJ1-6; 10 bases are a match to TRBD1. The CDR3 sequence is 16 residues long. Germline V CDR1 and CDR2: SGHRS, YFSETQ. V gave up 4 bases and J gave up 8 bases; unmatched junction bases: 9. CDR3 loop: CASSKLPGTGDSPLHF. The CDR3 DNA reads as TGCGCCAGCAGCAAACTCCCCGGGACAGGGGATTCACCCCTCCACTTT.

The chain employs TRBV14 and TRBJ2-7, with a tentative D call TRBD2 (5 bases). From germline, CDR1 is SGHDN and CDR2 FVKESK. The CDR3 sequence is 13 residues long. Trimming stripped 5 bases from V and 6 bases from J, with 14 bases between. The CDR3 sequence is CASSGPLRGEQYF. CDR3 bases: TGTGCCAGCAGCGGACCCTTACGGGGCGAGCAGTACTTC.

The chain employs TRBV27 and TRBJ1-6; D is perhaps TRBD1 (6 bases). The germline V gene has CDR1 MNHEY and CDR2 SMNVEV (reference sequence). Trimming cost V 6 bases and J 3 bases, with 9 bases left between them. The CDR3 totals 14 residues. The CDR3: CASRGRGYNSPLHF. The CDR3, as DNA: TGTGCCAGCAGGGGCAGGGGCTATAATTCACCCCTCCACTTT.

This chain joins TRBV18 and TRBJ2-7; 11 nucleotides line up with TRBD2. Per the germline V gene, CDR1 is KGHSH and CDR2 is LQKENI. Trimming cost V 2 bases and J 7 bases; bases outside gene matches: 22. There are 20 residues in the CDR3. Here the CDR3 DNA reads TGTGCCAGCTCACCAACATCAACTAGCGGGAGAACAAAGGAGGTTCGGGAGCAGTACTTC. This translates into CASSPTSTSGRTKEVREQYF.

CDR3 coding DNA: TGTGCCAGCTCACCACAGACCTCAACCGGGGAGCTGTTTTTT. This codes for CASSPQTSTGELFF. The gene calls are TRBV18 and TRBJ2-2, with no clear D. CDR3 length: 14 amino acids. In germline, CDR1 is KGHSH, CDR2 LQKENI. Deletions cut 1 base from V and 5 bases from J, with 8 bases between.

This sequence joins TRBV5-1 and TRBJ2-2, with D possibly matching TRBD1 (6 bases). The CDR3 spans 16 residues. Deletions cut 1 base from V and 1 base from J, with 11 bases between. CDR1 is SGHRS and CDR2 is YFSETQ in the germline V gene. The CDR3 protein is CASSLRGIGNTGELFF. As DNA, the CDR3 is TGCGCCAGCAGCTTGAGGGGGATTGGGAACACCGGGGAGCTGTTTTTT.

The rearrangement joins TRBV9 to TRBJ1-2; 7 bases match TRBD1. Germline values: CDR1 SGDLS, CDR2 YYNGEE. There are 15 residues in the CDR3. J was trimmed by 8 bases and V by 4 bases; bases with no gene match: 14. The CDR3 loop reads CASSSTSRGAGGYTF. In DNA, the CDR3 is TGTGCCAGCAGCTCTACTTCCAGGGGGGCTGGGGGCTACACCTTC.

The rearrangement links TRBV18 to TRBJ1-1; no firm D call. In germline, CDR1 is KGHSH, CDR2 LQKENI. Trimming removed 1 base at V and 0 bases at J, with 6 bases between. The CDR3 totals 14 residues. CDR3 sequence (DNA): TGTGCCAGCTCACCACGCGCGGTGAACACTGAAGCTTTCTTT. Residues: CASSPRAVNTEAFF.

CDR3 protein: CATSDFGPEETQYF. CDR3 in DNA: TGTGCCACCAGTGATTTCGGCCCAGAGGAGACCCAGTACTTC. The chain uses TRBV24-1 and TRBJ2-5, with D hard to call. Between the trimmed V and J ends, which lost 1 base and 5 bases, there was a span of 10 bases. CDR3 length equals 14 residues. The germline V gene encodes CDR1 KGHDR and CDR2 SFDVKD.

In its sample, this clone was seen once. The CDR3 nucleotides are TGTGCCAGCTCACCCAAGGGTACCAGGCACGAGCAGTACTTC. This translates into CASSPKGTRHEQYF. V is TRBV18 and J is TRBJ2-7; D ambiguous. V dropped 3 bases and J dropped 5 bases, with 14 bases sitting between them. The germline V gene has CDR1 KGHSH and CDR2 LQKENI. The CDR3 consists of 14 residues.

The V and J genes are TRBV5-8 and TRBJ1-5; D might be TRBD1 (6 bases). V was trimmed by 0 bases and J by 4 bases, leaving 14 bases between them. From germline, CDR1 is SGHTS and CDR2 YDEGEE. The CDR3 is 16 residues long. CDR3 DNA: TGTGCCAGCAGCTTGGAAACAGGGTTTTTGAATCAGCCCCAGCATTTT. Translating it yields CASSLETGFLNQPQHF.

With regard to this clone: Its ends do not fully match the called genes, so a read error is possible. The sample has other DNA sequences that encode this CDR3 too. V is TRBV3-1 (or the pseudogene TRBV3-2) and J is TRBJ1-6; D might be TRBD1 (5 bases). Germline values: CDR1 LGHDT, CDR2 YNNKEL (reference sequence). CDR3 size: 13 residues. CDR3 nucleotides: TGCGCCAGCAGCCAGGGAGATAATTCACCCCTCCACTTT. Translation gives CASSQGDNSPLHF.

The chain is built from TRBV5-1 and TRBJ1-6; weak D call: TRBD1 (6 bases). The CDR3 consists of 17 residues. CDR1 and CDR2 from the germline V gene are SGHRS and YFSETQ. With 3 bases removed from V and 5 bases from J, the gap between germline ends came to 18 bases. The CDR3 spells CASSWGGQRLNNSPLHF. The CDR3 DNA reads as TGCGCCAGCAGCTGGGGGGGGCAGCGCCTCAATAATTCACCCCTCCACTTT. Full variable domain (rest looked up from reference TRBV5-1 and TRBJ1-6): KAGVTQTPRYLIKTRGQQVTLSCSPISGHRSVSWYQQTPGQGLQFLFEYFSETQRNKGNFPGRFSGRQFSNSRSEMNVSTLELGDSALYLCASSWGGQRLNNSPLHFGNGTRLTVT.

This chain joins TRBV30 and TRBJ1-4, with TRBD1 matching 7 bases. J gave up 7 bases and V 3 bases, and 11 bases lay outside the gene matches. The CDR3 runs to 15 residues. CDR1 GTSNPN and CDR2 SVGIG come from the germline V gene (reference sequence). The CDR3 here is CAWSPTGVLSEKLFF. The CDR3 region has the DNA TGTGCCTGGAGCCCAACAGGGGTACTTAGTGAAAAACTGTTTTTT.

This chain links TRBV5-4 with TRBJ2-1; D may be TRBD2 (6 bases). Trimming cost V 6 bases and J 6 bases, with 19 bases left between them. This CDR3 contains 15 residues. Germline-derived CDR1 and CDR2 are SGHNT and YYREEE (reference sequence). CDR3 amino acids: CASTRPERAVNEQFF. CDR3 nucleotides: TGTGCCAGCACCCGGCCGGAGCGGGCAGTCAATGAGCAGTTCTTC.

The rearrangement uses TRBV30 and TRBJ1-1, with 8 bases identical to TRBD1. This CDR3 comprises 13 residues. V gave up 3 bases and J gave up 2 bases; unmatched junction bases: 2. Per germline, CDR1 GTSNPN and CDR2 SVGIG (reference sequence). CDR3 protein: CAWRGQANTEAFF. CDR3 DNA sequence: TGTGCCTGGAGGGGACAGGCCAACACTGAAGCTTTCTTT.

The V call is TRBV10-1, the J call TRBJ1-4, with D perhaps TRBD1 (5 bases). This CDR3 spans 15 amino acids. Germline V CDR1 and CDR2: WNHNN, SYGVQD (reference sequence). V lost 0 bases and J 7 bases, leaving 12 bases between the germline ends. CDR3 residues: CASSESGKRGEKLFF. Here the CDR3 DNA reads TGCGCCAGCAGTGAGTCGGGGAAGAGGGGTGAAAAACTGTTTTTT.

J is TRBJ2-7 and V is TRBV7-9; D remains unclear. Trimming pared 6 bases from V and 8 bases from J, leaving 20 bases between. CDR1 is SEHNR, CDR2 FQNEAQ, per germline (reference sequence). The CDR3 extends over 14 amino acids. The CDR3 region is CASRPKGEVFKQYF. The CDR3 DNA is TGTGCCAGCAGACCCAAAGGAGAGGTATTCAAGCAGTACTTC.

This sequence joins TRBV12-3 or TRBV12-4 and TRBJ1-1; weak D call: TRBD1 (5 bases). V shed 10 bases and J shed 6 bases, with 18 bases lying between them. The CDR3 has 13 amino acids. CDR3 sequence reads: CATGRWGGAEAFF. For the CDR3, the DNA is TGTGCCACCGGAAGGTGGGGGGGGGCTGAAGCTTTCTTT.

V gene TRBV29-1 combines with J gene TRBJ1-2, with 8 bases fitting TRBD1. This CDR3 region has 13 residues. The germline V gene encodes CDR1 SQVTM and CDR2 ANQGSEA. Trimming at V came to 5 bases and at J to 8 bases, leaving 10 bases not matched to a gene. CDR3 in DNA: TGCAGCGTTAGGGACAGGCTAATAAGGGGCTACACCTTC. This gives the protein CSVRDRLIRGYTF. Full variable domain (rest looked up from reference TRBV29-1 and TRBJ1-2): SAVISQKPSRDICQRGTSLTIQCQVDSQVTMMFWYRQQPGQSLTLIATANQGSEATYESGFVIDKFPISRPNLTFSTLTVSNMSPEDSSIYLCSVRDRLIRGYTFGSGTRLTVV.

This chain connects TRBV12-3 or TRBV12-4 to TRBJ1-2; tentatively, D is TRBD1 (5 bases). V lost 6 bases to trimming and J lost 8 bases, with 13 bases between them. The CDR3 is made up of 12 amino acids. The chain's CDR3 is CASSQDQGGYTF. The CDR3 DNA follows: TGTGCCAGCAGCCAGGACCAGGGAGGCTACACCTTC.

This clone came up once. V is TRBV25-1 and J is TRBJ2-7, with D possibly matching TRBD2 (6 bases). CDR3 length: 14 amino acids. With 2 bases removed from V and 2 bases from J, the gap between germline ends came to 10 bases. Germline assignment: CDR1 MGHDK and CDR2 SYGVNS. Here the CDR3 DNA reads TGTGCCAGCAGTGAACGTGGAGGGGCCTACGAGCAGTACTTC. It encodes CASSERGGAYEQYF.

V and J are TRBV5-6 and TRBJ1-1; unclear D gene. CDR3 length equals 13 residues. Between the trimmed V and J ends, which lost 4 bases and 7 bases, there was a span of 14 bases. Germline V gene sequence: CDR1 SGHDT, CDR2 YYEEEE. CDR3 sequence (DNA): TGTGCCAGCAGCCCCGGATGGGAGGGTGAAGCTTTCTTT. Its protein is CASSPGWEGEAFF. Drawing the rest from reference TRBV5-6 and TRBJ1-1, the complete variable domain is DAGVTQSPTHLIKTRGQQVTLRCSPKSGHDTVSWYQQALGQGPQFIFQYYEEEERQRGNFPDRFSGHQFPNYSSELNVNALLLGDSALYLCASSPGWEGEAFFGQGTRLTVV.